The rows below give T cell receptor beta chains drawn from one sample of a study of blood T cell repertoires in COVID-19. Measured with immunoSEQ multiplex PCR; TCRdb has only the in-frame clones, and not every one. The sample contains roughly 250,000 clones, roughly 90% of which appear only once. Material: PBMCs or T cells enriched from blood (not recorded which). All receptors derive from a man between 35 and 55 years old who had recovered from COVID-19. Both conserved end residues are part of each CDR3. Fields, in order: clone size, D gene, J gene, V gene, CDR3 protein, CDR3 DNA. The D gene is left open where the match is weak. Clone size is not always given. Where it is, it says once, few, many or a class for expanded clones.

size: -
D: -
J: TRBJ2-1
V: TRBV20-1
CDR3: CSASQRNEQFF
DNA: TGCAGTGCTAGTCAGCGGAATGAGCAGTTCTTC

size: -
D: -
J: TRBJ1-2
V: TRBV2
CDR3: CASSHGTPDYGYTF
DNA: TGTGCCAGCAGCCACGGGACTCCCGACTATGGCTACACCTTC

size: -
D: -
J: TRBJ1-5
V: TRBV19
CDR3: CASSRAGSGQPQHF
DNA: TGTGCCAGTAGCAGAGCGGGTTCAGGGCAGCCCCAGCATTTT

size: -
D: TRBD1
J: TRBJ2-5
V: TRBV30
CDR3: CAWTGQGAEETQYF
DNA: TGTGCCTGGACTGGACAGGGGGCGGAGGAGACCCAGTACTTC

size: -
D: TRBD2
J: TRBJ2-5
V: TRBV2
CDR3: CASSAGGEFGETQYF
DNA: TGTGCCAGCAGTGCCGGGGGGGAGTTCGGAGAGACCCAGTACTTC

size: -
D: -
J: TRBJ2-3
V: TRBV29-1
CDR3: CSARTSTDTQYF
DNA: TGCAGCGCTAGAACTAGCACAGATACGCAGTATTTT

size: -
D: -
J: TRBJ1-2
V: TRBV21-1
CDR3: CASSKVSGSSNYGYTF
DNA: TGTGCCAGCAGCAAAGTGTCAGGCAGCAGCAACTATGGCTACACCTTC

size: -
D: -
J: TRBJ1-1
V: TRBV10-3
CDR3: CAISSLARGDTEAFF
DNA: TGTGCCATCAGTAGTCTGGCTCGGGGGGACACTGAAGCTTTCTTT

size: -
D: TRBD1
J: TRBJ2-3
V: TRBV9
CDR3: CASSVAGTGATDTQYF
DNA: TGTGCCAGCAGCGTAGCCGGGACAGGAGCCACAGATACGCAGTATTTT

size: -
D: -
J: TRBJ1-6
V: TRBV28
CDR3: CASSLYALNSPLHF
DNA: TGTGCCAGCAGTTTATATGCCCTAAATTCACCCCTCCACTTT

size: few
D: TRBD1
J: TRBJ1-4
V: TRBV29-1
CDR3: CSVWDSQHQKLFF
DNA: TGCAGCGTCTGGGACAGCCAGCATCAAAAACTGTTTTTT

size: -
D: TRBD1
J: TRBJ1-2
V: TRBV28
CDR3: CASRLLGTGGGGYTF
DNA: TGTGCCAGCAGGCTCCTAGGGACAGGGGGAGGTGGCTACACCTTC

size: -
D: TRBD1
J: TRBJ2-5
V: TRBV5-5
CDR3: CASSWDRIETQYF
DNA: TGTGCCAGCAGCTGGGACAGGATTGAGACCCAGTACTTC

size: -
D: -
J: TRBJ2-7
V: TRBV5-6
CDR3: CASSSHQGYANEQYF
DNA: TGTGCCAGCAGCTCACACCAGGGGTATGCGAACGAGCAGTACTTC

size: -
D: -
J: TRBJ2-5
V: TRBV28
CDR3: CASSERGSGIRKETQYF
DNA: TGTGCCAGCAGCGAACGGGGTTCTGGGATAAGGAAAGAGACCCAGTACTTC